Following are 25 T cell receptor beta chains from one sample sequenced in a study of shared clonotypes between healthy human individuals. Sequencing was performed with immunoSEQ multiplex PCR; in TCRdb, only in-frame clones are kept and a portion is missing. The sample lists a few hundred thousand clones, over 60% occurring once. The sample consisted of PBMCs. The receptors here all came from a woman in her thirties or forties in good health. Some clones in this sample may be carry-over from other donors' samples.

This clone was counted between two and nine times. The rearrangement links TRBV2 to TRBJ2-7; D not resolved. V lost 10 bases and J lost 6, with 16 bases in between. Germline V gene lookup returns CDR1 SNHLY and CDR2 FYNNEI. This CDR3 comprises 12 residues. The CDR3: CAIQDPGSEQYF. The CDR3 nucleotides read TGTGCCATCCAGGACCCAGGTAGCGAGCAGTACTTC. Combining the CDR3 with reference TRBV2 and TRBJ2-7 gives the whole variable domain EPEVTQTPSHQVTQMGQEVILRCVPISNHLYFYWYRQILGQKVEFLVSFYNNEISEKSEIFDDQFSVERPDGSNFTLKIRSTKLEDSAMYFCAIQDPGSEQYFGPGTRLTVT.

This chain joins TRBV29-1 and TRBJ2-3; TRBD1 aligns across 11 bases. CDR1 and CDR2 (germline): SQVTM, ANQGSEA. Losses at the gene ends were 4 bases for V and 6 bases for J; bases not matched to a gene: 6. The CDR3 totals 14 residues. The DNA of the CDR3 is TGCAGCGTTGCCGGACAGGGGGCAGCGGATACGCAGTATTTT. Encoded protein: CSVAGQGAADTQYF.

The chain recombines TRBV21-1 with TRBJ2-7; TRBD1, as called in the table, went unchecked against the DNA. TRBV21-1 is labeled a pseudogene. The CDR3 extends over 16 amino acids. For the CDR3, the DNA is TGTGCCAGCAGCAAAGCTGGCAGGCGATTCTCCTACGAGCAGTACTTC. It codes for CASSKAGRRFSYEQYF.

The count of this clone is one. A read error is the likely source, as a far larger clone sits one nucleotide away. V gene TRBV4-3 combines with J gene TRBJ2-7; 7 nucleotides line up with TRBD2. Germline V lookup: CDR1 LGHNA, CDR2 YSLEER. The length of the CDR3 is 17 residues. Trimming took 2 bases from V and 3 from J; bases not matched to a gene: 13. The CDR3 loop is CASSQRAGSGVRYEQYF. As DNA, the CDR3 is TGCGCCAGCAGCCAAAGAGCGGGCAGCGGGGTCCGCTACGAGCAGTACTTC.

Comments on this clone: A read error may explain this, as a much larger clone is one base away. Since the CDR3 does not end with the conserved phenylalanine or tryptophan, this likely comes from a read error. This chain links TRBV7-9 with TRBJ2-3; TRBD2 matches at 13 bases. The CDR3 is 15 amino acids. Looked up from germline, CDR1 is SEHNR and CDR2 is FQNEAQ (reference sequence). V was pared by 5 bases and J by 5 bases, with 4 bases of the junction left unmatched. This CDR3 reads CASSPRTSGRDTQYS. The CDR3 DNA is TGTGCCAGCAGCCCCCGGACTAGCGGGAGAGATACGCAGTATTCT.

On this clone itself: Other DNA sequences in the same sample also yield this CDR3. The chain couples TRBV5-8 to TRBJ1-4, with a possible D match to TRBD1 (5 bases). V shed 4 bases and J shed 8 bases, with 9 bases lying between them. Germline assignment: CDR1 SGHTS and CDR2 YDEGEE. This CDR3 has 12 residues. The CDR3 loop is CASSGDGEKLFF. CDR3 in DNA: TGTGCCAGCAGCGGGGACGGCGAAAAACTGTTTTTT.

The rearrangement links TRBV28 to TRBJ2-2; D is possibly TRBD1 (5 bases). V gave up 6 bases and J gave up 5 bases, with 22 bases separating them. Germline V CDR1 and CDR2: MDHEN, SYDVKM. CDR3 length: 17 amino acids. The CDR3 is CASSLLWSRVDTGELFF. CDR3 nucleotides: TGTGCCAGCAGCCTACTTTGGAGCAGGGTAGATACCGGGGAGCTGTTTTTT.

V and J are TRBV30 and TRBJ2-5, with D possibly matching TRBD1 (6 bases). Germline loops: CDR1 GTSNPN, CDR2 SVGIG (reference sequence). This CDR3 is 14 amino acids long. Trimming pared 3 bases from V and 2 bases from J, leaving 13 bases between. DNA of the CDR3: TGTGCCTGGAGGGGGGCCCTGCCGCAAGAGACCCAGTACTTC. This translates into CAWRGALPQETQYF.

This sequence joins TRBV27 and TRBJ2-1, with 10 bases matching TRBD2. V dropped 3 bases and J dropped 9; count of bases not matched to a gene: 8. Per the germline V gene, CDR1 is MNHEY and CDR2 is SMNVEV (reference sequence). This CDR3 has 15 amino acids. The CDR3 bases are TGTGCCAGCAGTTTGTCACTAGCGGGACCTACTGAGCAGTTCTTC. Translation: CASSLSLAGPTEQFF.

This clone was seen more than once but under ten times. The chain uses TRBV30 and TRBJ1-2; D not resolved. The CDR3 covers 13 residues. Trimming pared 3 bases from V and 4 bases from J, leaving 12 bases between. Germline V gene data show CDR1 as GTSNPN and CDR2 as SVGIG (reference sequence). DNA of the CDR3: TGTGCCTGGAGGCGGGGAGTCACCTATGGCTACACCTTC. Its translation: CAWRRGVTYGYTF.

As concerns this clone: Within the sample, other DNA sequences also encode this same CDR3. This sequence joins TRBV7-9 and TRBJ1-1, with D maybe TRBD1 (6 bases). Trimming removed 1 base from V and 2 bases from J, with 8 bases in between. This CDR3 has 14 residues. Germline lookup yields CDR1 SEHNR and CDR2 FQNEAQ (reference sequence). CDR3 coding DNA: TGTGCCAGCAGCTTAGGACAGGTTAACACTGAAGCTTTCTTT. The encoded protein is CASSLGQVNTEAFF.

J is TRBJ1-1 and V is TRBV2; D is unclear. Deletions cut 9 bases from V and 4 bases from J, with 18 bases between. This CDR3 is 14 amino acids long. The V gene's germline CDR1 is SNHLY and CDR2 FYNNEI. The DNA for the CDR3 is TGTGCCAGTAATCCGGAGGGCGCGGCCACTGAAGCTTTCTTT. Amino acids: CASNPEGAATEAFF.

This sequence joins TRBV7-6 and TRBJ2-2, with D possibly TRBD2 on 6 matching bases. In germline, CDR1 is SGHVS, CDR2 FNYEAQ. This CDR3 is 16 amino acids long. With 1 base removed from V and 4 bases from J, the gap between germline ends came to 13 bases. CDR3 protein: CASSLVLAVPTGELFF. In nucleotides, the CDR3 is TGTGCCAGCAGCTTAGTATTAGCGGTACCCACCGGGGAGCTGTTTTTT.

The chain combines TRBV6-1 with TRBJ1-2; D is unclear. Germline V gene data show CDR1 as MNHNS and CDR2 as SASEGT. The CDR3 runs 13 residues. V was pared by 6 bases and J by 0 bases, with 8 bases between. This chain's CDR3 is CASRPQANYGYTF. Written as DNA, the CDR3 is TGTGCCAGCAGACCACAAGCTAACTATGGCTACACCTTC.

Ten or more counts support this clone. The chain recombines TRBV29-1 with TRBJ2-7; D might be TRBD1 (6 bases). This CDR3 spans 12 amino acids. The V end was cut by 7 bases, the J end by 4 bases, with 14 bases between. Germline V gene sequence: CDR1 SQVTM, CDR2 ANQGSEA. As DNA, the CDR3 is TGCAGCGACCGGGACACCAGTTACGAGCAGTACTTC. It yields the protein CSDRDTSYEQYF.

This clone has only a few counts. J is TRBJ1-3 and V is TRBV9; D remains unclear. This CDR3 is 13 amino acids long. Germline V lookup: CDR1 SGDLS, CDR2 YYNGEE. The ends were cut back, 4 bases at V and 9 bases at J, with 14 bases in the middle. The CDR3 DNA follows: TGTGCCAGCAGCCCCTGGGAGGGAGGCACCATATATTTT. Amino acids: CASSPWEGGTIYF.

Concerning this clone: This is likely an artifact of a read error, given a far larger clone one base away. The CDR3 reads CASSVQGINQPQHF. In DNA, the CDR3 is TGTGCCAGCAGTGTTCAGGGTATTAATCAGCCCCAGCATTTT. This chain links TRBV2 with TRBJ1-5; D is possibly TRBD1 (5 bases). This CDR3 has 14 residues. In germline, CDR1 is SNHLY, CDR2 FYNNEI. Trimming left V 4 bases short and J 4 bases short, with 11 bases between.

V gene TRBV28 combines with J gene TRBJ2-3; 10 bases agree with TRBD2. Germline V gene lookup returns CDR1 MDHEN and CDR2 SYDVKM. The CDR3 contains 16 residues. The V and J ends lost 4 bases and 1 base, in that order; junction bases with no gene match: 5. The CDR3 DNA sequence: TGTGCCAGCAGTTGGCCCGGGACTAGCGGCACAGATACGCAGTATTTT. Its protein product is CASSWPGTSGTDTQYF.

This clone was found a few times. Since a much larger clone is just one base distant, this may be a read error. The same CDR3 is also encoded by other DNA sequences in this sample. The rearrangement links TRBV10-3 to TRBJ2-3; no clear D gene. Trimming took off 10 bases at V and 6 bases at J, with 20 bases between the two ends. CDR1 and CDR2 (germline): ENHRY, SYGVKD. The CDR3 extends over 14 amino acids. The CDR3 loop is CATAVNLTTDTQYF. The CDR3 DNA is TGTGCCACGGCGGTCAACCTTACTACGGATACGCAGTATTTT.

The chain is built from TRBV4-2 and TRBJ1-3; 7 bases map to TRBD1. V trimming: 1 base; J trimming: 4 bases; junction bases outside the gene matches: 4. The CDR3 spans 15 residues. CDR1 LGHNA and CDR2 YNFKEQ come from the germline V gene. CDR3 region: CASSQGQGAGNTIYF. The CDR3 coding sequence is TGTGCCAGCAGCCAAGGACAGGGAGCAGGAAACACCATATATTTT.

V usage is TRBV2 and J usage is TRBJ2-7; no firm D call. Germline V gene sequence: CDR1 SNHLY, CDR2 FYNNEI. The V end was cut by 1 base, the J end by 2 bases, with 18 bases between. This CDR3 region has 17 residues. The CDR3, as DNA: TGTGCCAGCAGTGAAGAGTGGTCCCCGGACGGTACCTACGAGCAGTACTTC. This sequence encodes CASSEEWSPDGTYEQYF. The full variable domain, completed using reference TRBV2 and TRBJ2-7, is EPEVTQTPSHQVTQMGQEVILRCVPISNHLYFYWYRQILGQKVEFLVSFYNNEISEKSEIFDDQFSVERPDGSNFTLKIRSTKLEDSAMYFCASSEEWSPDGTYEQYFGPGTRLTVT.

Of note for this clone: It is likely a read error: a sequence one base away is far more abundant. The chain couples TRBV10-3 to TRBJ2-7; TRBD1 agrees at 8 bases. The J segment lost 12 bases and the V segment lost 7 bases, leaving 17 bases of the junction unmatched. CDR1 is ENHRY, CDR2 SYGVKD, per germline. The CDR3 covers 14 residues. The CDR3 sequence: CAINRTGRDVVLYF. Here the CDR3 DNA reads TGTGCCATCAATCGGACAGGGAGAGACGTAGTGCTGTACTTC.

To note about this clone: With a far larger clone one base away, a read error is the likely cause. The V call is TRBV2, the J call TRBJ2-3, with D uncertain. CDR1 is SNHLY, CDR2 FYNNEI, per germline. The CDR3 extends over 12 amino acids. The CDR3 here is CASSRLLGTQCF. The CDR3 DNA is TGTGCCAGCAGCCGCTTGCTTGGTACGCAGTGTTTT.

Concerning this clone: This probably arose from a read error, given a far larger clone one base away. This chain's CDR3 is CASSAGLGYEQHF. The CDR3 coding sequence is TGTGCCAGCAGCGCTGGACTAGGATACGAGCAGCACTTC. This sequence joins TRBV5-6 and TRBJ2-7, with 7 nucleotides matching TRBD2. Germline V gives CDR1 SGHDT, CDR2 YYEEEE. The CDR3 covers 13 residues.

The sample holds many counts of this clone. This sample includes further DNA sequences coding for the same CDR3. The gene calls are TRBV6-1 and TRBJ2-3; D gene uncertain. The CDR3 extends over 15 amino acids. The V end lost 2 bases, the J end lost 2 bases, and 11 bases lay between the germline ends. Germline CDR1 is MNHNS and CDR2 is SASEGT. The CDR3 nucleotides are TGTGCCAGCAGTGAAACTACCAAAGCCACAGATACGCAGTATTTT. Protein product: CASSETTKATDTQYF.